Each of the 16 T cell receptor beta chains below was sequenced from the same sample in a study of blood T cell repertoires in COVID-19. This table comes from immunoSEQ multiplex PCR, and its TCRdb copy is limited to in-frame clones, with some not included. The sample lists tens of thousands of clones, less than 85% occurring once. Material: peripheral blood. The receptors shown here come from a woman aged 70-85 years with acute or convalescent COVID-19.

The gene calls are TRBV12-3 or TRBV12-4 and TRBJ2-5; 8 positions agree with TRBD2. This CDR3 is built from 13 residues. Trimming cost V 7 bases and J 3 bases; bases outside gene matches: 4. Here the CDR3 reads CASKTSGEETQYF. The CDR3 DNA is TGTGCCAGCAAAACTAGCGGAGAAGAGACCCAGTACTTC.

The gene calls are TRBV2 and TRBJ1-2, with D tentatively TRBD1 (6 bases). CDR3 size: 15 residues. V was trimmed by 4 bases and J by 8 bases, leaving 20 bases between them. Germline V gene lookup returns CDR1 SNHLY and CDR2 FYNNEI. The CDR3 DNA sequence: TGTGCCAGCAGTGGGGGCACAGGGTTTTCAGGCGGCTACACCTTC. Its protein product is CASSGGTGFSGGYTF.

CDR3 sequence: CASSLGRGEYNEQFF. DNA for the CDR3: TGTGCCAGCAGCTTAGGTCGGGGGGAATACAATGAGCAGTTCTTC. The chain joins TRBV11-2 to TRBJ2-1; 7 bases fit TRBD2. The junction had 4 bases not matched to a gene; V was cut back by 1 base and J by 4 bases. CDR3 size: 15 residues. Germline V gene data show CDR1 as SGHAT and CDR2 as FQNNGV.

V and J are TRBV7-2 and TRBJ2-2; 8 bases are a match to TRBD2. The V and J ends lost 4 bases and 3 bases, in that order; junction bases with no gene match: 16. The CDR3 runs 19 residues. CDR1 is SGHTA, CDR2 FQGNSA, per germline. The CDR3 spells CASSSEGLRGGQYTGELFF. As DNA, the CDR3 is TGTGCCAGCAGCTCGGAAGGGCTACGGGGGGGCCAGTACACCGGGGAGCTGTTTTTT.

J is TRBJ2-3 and V is TRBV19, with D possibly being TRBD1 (6 bases). Germline loops: CDR1 LNHDA, CDR2 SQIVND (reference sequence). The CDR3 spans 13 residues. V gave up 5 bases and J gave up 2 bases, with 8 bases separating them. The DNA of the CDR3 is TGTGCCAGTAGTGACAGGAACACAGATACGCAGTATTTT. Translating gives CASSDRNTDTQYF. The full variable domain, rest sourced from reference TRBV19 and TRBJ2-3, is DGGITQSPKYLFRKEGQNVTLSCEQNLNHDAMYWYRQDPGQGLRLIYYSQIVNDFQKGDIAEGYSVSREKKESFPLTVTSAQKNPTAFYLCASSDRNTDTQYFGPGTRLTVL.

This chain links TRBV7-7 with TRBJ1-5; D is uncertain. Germline V gives CDR1 SSHAT, CDR2 FNYEAQ (reference sequence). Trimming took 6 bases from V and 5 from J, leaving 17 bases between them. This CDR3 spans 15 amino acids. The CDR3 sequence: CASSYRWQLYQPQHF. The CDR3 DNA follows: TGTGCCAGCAGTTACAGATGGCAACTTTATCAGCCCCAGCATTTT.

This clone was seen only a few times. The CDR3, as DNA: TGTGCCAGCAGTGAAGTCGAGGTGTACGGAAACACCATATATTTT. It specifies CASSEVEVYGNTIYF. This chain connects TRBV25-1 to TRBJ1-3; D is ambiguous. Germline V gene data show CDR1 as MGHDK and CDR2 as SYGVNS. The germline V and J ends were trimmed by 2 bases and 4 bases, with 12 bases remaining between them. The CDR3 extends over 15 amino acids.

The V gene is TRBV25-1, the J gene TRBJ1-2, with 7 bases that match TRBD1. Per the germline V gene, CDR1 is MGHDK and CDR2 is SYGVNS. J gave up 8 bases and V 1 base, and 4 bases lay outside the gene matches. The CDR3 runs to 13 residues. In DNA form, the CDR3 reads TGTGCCAGCAGTGAATTGGGACAGTTAGGCTACACCTTC. This encodes CASSELGQLGYTF.

The rearrangement uses TRBV19 and TRBJ2-1, with D possibly matching TRBD1 (6 bases). The V gene lost 1 base and the J gene lost 0 bases, with 10 bases spanning the gap. Germline CDR1 and CDR2: LNHDA and SQIVND (reference sequence). The CDR3 is made up of 16 amino acids. The CDR3 sequence is CASSIGQALSYNEQFF. Written as DNA, the CDR3 is TGTGCCAGTAGTATAGGACAGGCACTCTCCTACAATGAGCAGTTCTTC.

This clone was detected only a few times. V gene TRBV24-1 combines with J gene TRBJ2-1, with 10 bases aligning to TRBD1. The junction had 6 bases not matched to a gene; V was cut back by 4 bases and J by 4 bases. This CDR3 is 16 amino acids long. CDR1 and CDR2 (germline): KGHDR, SFDVKD. The CDR3 region is CATSDPDRGPYNEQFF. The CDR3 nucleotides read TGTGCCACCAGTGACCCCGACAGGGGGCCTTACAATGAGCAGTTCTTC.

This chain connects TRBV9 to TRBJ2-2; 9 bases map to TRBD2. CDR1 is SGDLS, CDR2 YYNGEE, per germline. The CDR3 extends over 18 amino acids. Losses at the gene ends were 2 bases for V and 0 bases for J; bases not matched to a gene: 8. This CDR3 is CASSVFAGGPANTGELFF. The DNA for the CDR3 is TGTGCCAGCAGCGTTTTTGCGGGGGGGCCCGCGAACACCGGGGAGCTGTTTTTT.

The rearrangement joins TRBV27 to TRBJ2-1, with 13 bases identical to TRBD2. Germline lookup yields CDR1 MNHEY and CDR2 SMNVEV (reference sequence). The CDR3 loop spans 17 amino acids. The ends lost 5 bases at V and 9 bases at J; junction bases unmatched: 13. The CDR3 region has the DNA TGTGCCAGCAGTCACGGACTAGCGGGGGCTCCGGGCAGTGAGCAGTTCTTC. As protein: CASSHGLAGAPGSEQFF.

The rearrangement links TRBV5-1 to TRBJ1-1; perhaps TRBD1 as D (5 bases). V lost 4 bases to trimming and J lost 1 base, with 11 bases between them. Germline CDR1 reads SGHRS; CDR2 reads YFSETQ. The CDR3 contains 14 residues. CDR3 amino acids: CASSIQGGNTEAFF. In nucleotides, the CDR3 is TGCGCCAGCAGCATCCAGGGAGGGAACACTGAAGCTTTCTTT.

This chain connects TRBV29-1 to TRBJ2-5; TRBD2 might be the D (7 bases). Trimming pared 1 base from V and 3 bases from J, leaving 12 bases between. Germline loops: CDR1 SQVTM, CDR2 ANQGSEA. The CDR3 is 14 amino acids. CDR3 DNA: TGCAGCGTTGAAGGGGGGGGGCGCAAAGAGACCCAGTACTTC. Its translation: CSVEGGGRKETQYF.

The chain uses TRBV7-2 and TRBJ2-7, with 10 bases identical to TRBD1. V lost 1 base and J lost 0; bases outside the gene matches: 3. The CDR3 has 16 amino acids. Germline V gene sequence: CDR1 SGHTA, CDR2 FQGNSA. The CDR3 DNA sequence: TGTGCCAGCAGCTTAGGACAGGGGGCGTTCTCCTACGAGCAGTACTTC. The encoded protein is CASSLGQGAFSYEQYF.

The chain combines TRBV6-5 with TRBJ2-5, with D perhaps matching TRBD1 (5 bases). The CDR3 sequence is 15 residues long. Trimming left V 0 bases short and J 5 bases short, with 13 bases between. Germline V gene data show CDR1 as MNHEY and CDR2 as SVGAGI. CDR3 protein: CASSYSPRAVETQYF. The CDR3 DNA is TGTGCCAGCAGTTACTCACCCAGGGCCGTGGAGACCCAGTACTTC.